The 27 T cell receptor beta chains below come from one sample, sequenced in a study of blood T cell repertoires in COVID-19. Repertoires were generated with immunoSEQ multiplex PCR, while TCRdb's copy carries only in-frame clones and drops some. The table lists roughly 58,000 clones, roughly two thirds of them singletons. Sequencing was carried out using PBMCs or T cells enriched from blood (not recorded which). All receptors derive from a woman aged 60 to 75 who had been exposed to COVID-19.

This clone is labeled large. J is TRBJ1-1 and V is TRBV7-2, with 10 bases lining up with TRBD1. The V and J ends lost 1 base and 0 bases, in that order; junction bases with no gene match: 5. The germline V gene encodes CDR1 SGHTA and CDR2 FQGNSA. The CDR3 length is 17 residues. CDR3 protein: CASSLGTGGDLNTEAFF. CDR3 sequence (DNA): TGTGCCAGCAGCTTAGGGACAGGGGGGGACCTGAACACTGAAGCTTTCTTT.

The V and J genes are TRBV27 and TRBJ1-5, with a possible D match to TRBD1 (5 bases). V was clipped by 2 bases and J by 0 bases, with 8 bases between them. The CDR3 is 15 residues long. Germline lookup yields CDR1 MNHEY and CDR2 SMNVEV (reference sequence). The CDR3: CASSLRGDSNQPQHF. The CDR3 DNA reads TGTGCCAGCAGTTTACGGGGGGATAGCAATCAGCCCCAGCATTTT.

The chain joins TRBV10-3 to TRBJ1-1, with 12 nucleotides matching TRBD1. Germline V CDR1 and CDR2: ENHRY, SYGVKD. The ends lost 7 bases at V and 8 bases at J; junction bases unmatched: 8. CDR3 size: 14 residues. The CDR3 reads CAITSGTGGLEAFF. CDR3 nucleotide sequence: TGTGCCATCACCAGCGGGACAGGGGGCTTAGAAGCTTTCTTT.

This rearrangement joins TRBV19 to TRBJ1-1, with 7 positions matching TRBD1. Trimming at V came to 8 bases and at J to 4 bases, leaving 10 bases not matched to a gene. The germline V gene has CDR1 LNHDA and CDR2 SQIVND (reference sequence). This CDR3 has 14 amino acids. The CDR3, as DNA: TGTGCCAGTTCCCTTGGACAGGCCCCCACTGAAGCTTTCTTT. It translates to CASSLGQAPTEAFF.

This chain links TRBV5-1 with TRBJ2-2, with 10 bases lining up with TRBD1. CDR1 is SGHRS and CDR2 is YFSETQ in the germline V gene. Germline trimming cut 6 bases from V and 0 bases from J; bases unmatched to any gene: 8. CDR3 size: 17 residues. The CDR3 loop is CASNFQGQGPNTGELFF. CDR3 nucleotides: TGCGCCAGCAACTTTCAGGGACAGGGGCCGAACACCGGGGAGCTGTTTTTT. The whole variable domain, filled in from reference TRBV5-1 and TRBJ2-2, reads KAGVTQTPRYLIKTRGQQVTLSCSPISGHRSVSWYQQTPGQGLQFLFEYFSETQRNKGNFPGRFSGRQFSNSRSEMNVSTLELGDSALYLCASNFQGQGPNTGELFFGEGSRLTVL.

This clone was picked up one time. CDR3 sequence reads: CASSHGQGINSPLHF. As DNA, the CDR3 is TGCGCCAGCAGCCATGGACAGGGGATCAATTCACCCCTCCACTTT. V gene TRBV5-1 combines with J gene TRBJ1-6; 9 bases align to TRBD1. Trimming took 4 bases from V and 7 from J; bases not matched to a gene: 6. Germline CDR1 SGHRS, CDR2 YFSETQ. CDR3 size: 15 residues.

The J gene is TRBJ2-2, the V gene TRBV28; 8 bases fit TRBD1. There are 16 residues in the CDR3. From germline, CDR1 is MDHEN and CDR2 SYDVKM. The J segment lost 2 bases and the V segment lost 4 bases, leaving 6 bases of the junction unmatched. The CDR3 loop is CASSSNRGENTGELFF. The CDR3 region has the DNA TGTGCCAGCAGTTCCAACAGGGGGGAAAACACCGGGGAGCTGTTTTTT.

The genes are TRBV5-1 and TRBJ2-5; 7 bases map to TRBD1. The germline gives CDR1 SGHRS, CDR2 YFSETQ. The CDR3 extends over 14 amino acids. V lost 1 base, J lost 5 bases, and 5 bases stayed unmatched. The CDR3 protein is CASSLSGGPETQYF. In DNA form, the CDR3 reads TGCGCCAGCAGCTTGTCAGGGGGTCCCGAGACCCAGTACTTC.

The V call is TRBV24-1, the J call TRBJ2-3; no definite D call. The germline V gene has CDR1 KGHDR and CDR2 SFDVKD. The CDR3 contains 14 residues. With 5 bases removed from V and 1 base from J, the gap between germline ends came to 9 bases. The CDR3 sequence: CATSGWSGTDTQYF. The CDR3 DNA reads TGTGCCACCAGTGGTTGGAGCGGCACAGATACGCAGTATTTT.

This chain uses TRBV30 with TRBJ1-1; TRBD1 aligns across 7 bases. The V gene end was trimmed by 6 bases and the J gene end by 10 bases; junction bases not matched to a gene: 11. CDR1 and CDR2 from the germline V gene are GTSNPN and SVGIG (reference sequence). This CDR3 is built from 12 residues. The CDR3 region is CACGQALFGAFF. DNA for the CDR3: TGTGCCTGCGGACAGGCTCTTTTCGGAGCTTTCTTT.

The CDR3 loop reads CASSQSGGAANEQFF. The DNA of the CDR3 is TGTGCCAGCAGCCAAAGCGGGGGGGCCGCGAATGAGCAGTTCTTC. This chain uses TRBV4-2 with TRBJ2-1, with 10 bases identical to TRBD2. CDR1 and CDR2 (germline): LGHNA, YNFKEQ. The trim removed 2 bases at V and 7 bases at J, leaving 5 bases unmatched. CDR3 length: 15 residues.

The sample holds a few counts of this clone. Other DNA sequences from this sample encode an identical CDR3 as well. The J gene is TRBJ1-5, the V gene TRBV18; D remains unclear. This CDR3 spans 14 amino acids. Trimming took off 0 bases at V and 4 bases at J, with 7 bases between the two ends. The germline gives CDR1 KGHSH, CDR2 LQKENI. CDR3 loop: CASSPPGENQPQHF. The DNA of the CDR3 is TGTGCCAGCTCACCACCGGGAGAAAATCAGCCCCAGCATTTT.

This sequence joins TRBV27 and TRBJ1-2; 8 nucleotides match TRBD1. CDR3 length: 12 amino acids. Germline CDR1 reads MNHEY; CDR2 reads SMNVEV (reference sequence). V lost 8 bases, J lost 8 bases, and 7 bases stayed unmatched. In nucleotides, the CDR3 is TGTGCCAGCGCTCAGGGGGCGAACGGCTACACCTTC. This codes for CASAQGANGYTF.

There are a few counts of this clone. The chain has TRBV21-1 and TRBJ1-2. TRBV21-1 is assigned pseudogene status. The CDR3 consists of 16 residues. CDR3 coding DNA: TGTGCCAGCAGCAAAGTAGAGGGCCGTGGCCGGGATGGCTACACCTTC. Translating it yields CASSKVEGRGRDGYTF.

This clone was detected once. The chain joins TRBV24-1 to TRBJ2-1, with 9 bases identical to TRBD1. The trim removed 3 bases at V and 1 base at J, leaving 15 bases unmatched. The CDR3 spans 20 residues. The V gene's germline CDR1 is KGHDR and CDR2 SFDVKD. The CDR3 sequence is CATSDPLLRTGDGSYNEQFF. CDR3 DNA sequence: TGTGCCACCAGTGATCCCCTCCTTCGGACAGGGGATGGGTCCTACAATGAGCAGTTCTTC.

This chain links TRBV7-9 with TRBJ1-2, with 12 bases aligning to TRBD1. Germline trimming cut 3 bases from V and 8 bases from J; bases unmatched to any gene: 4. The germline V gene has CDR1 SEHNR and CDR2 FQNEAQ (reference sequence). The CDR3 is made up of 14 amino acids. CDR3 amino acids: CASSLGQGAQGYTF. The CDR3 DNA reads TGTGCCAGCAGCTTGGGACAGGGGGCGCAGGGCTACACCTTC.

The V and J genes are TRBV30 and TRBJ2-1, with unresolved D. The germline V and J ends were trimmed by 0 bases and 7 bases, with 10 bases remaining between them. The CDR3 loop spans 13 amino acids. Germline lookup yields CDR1 GTSNPN and CDR2 SVGIG (reference sequence). The CDR3 DNA reads TGTGCCTGGAGTGTACTGAGTCCGAATGAGCAGTTCTTC. This gives the protein CAWSVLSPNEQFF.

V is TRBV24-1 and J is TRBJ2-7; a weak D match, TRBD2 (5 bases). The CDR3 is 13 amino acids. Trimming left V 6 bases short and J 2 bases short, with 10 bases between. Per the germline V gene, CDR1 is KGHDR and CDR2 is SFDVKD. Written as DNA, the CDR3 is TGTGCCACCAGTCCCGGGAACCCCTACGAGCAGTACTTC. This codes for CATSPGNPYEQYF.

J is TRBJ2-4 and V is TRBV7-2; D is unresolved. V lost 3 bases, J lost 3 bases, and 9 bases lay in between. Germline CDR1 is SGHTA and CDR2 is FQGNSA. The CDR3 is made up of 14 amino acids. The CDR3 nucleotides read TGTGCCAGCAGCTTTCCCGGTAACAAAAACATTCAGTACTTC. It translates to CASSFPGNKNIQYF.

V usage is TRBV7-9 and J usage is TRBJ1-3; 7 bases match TRBD1. Losses at the gene ends were 6 bases for V and 2 bases for J; bases not matched to a gene: 4. CDR1 is SEHNR, CDR2 FQNEAQ, per germline (reference sequence). CDR3 length: 14 amino acids. CDR3 protein: CASRIDRAGNTIYF. CDR3 nucleotides: TGTGCCAGCAGAATAGACAGGGCTGGAAACACCATATATTTT.

The count of this clone is one. The V and J genes are TRBV28 and TRBJ1-2; TRBD1 might be the D (5 bases). The CDR3 runs to 14 residues. Germline CDR1 reads MDHEN; CDR2 reads SYDVKM. V gave up 1 base and J gave up 6 bases, with 12 bases separating them. The DNA of the CDR3 is TGTGCCAGCAGTTTATTAAGGGGTATGCATGGCTACACCTTC. This translates into CASSLLRGMHGYTF.

This chain links TRBV14 with TRBJ1-1; 7 bases agree with TRBD1. CDR1 and CDR2 from the germline V gene are SGHDN and FVKESK. The CDR3 sequence is 16 residues long. V was clipped by 3 bases and J by 5 bases; unmatched bases: 12. CDR3 nucleotide sequence: TGTGCCAGCAGCCAGAGATTAAGTACAGGGGAAACTGAAGCTTTCTTT. Translating gives CASSQRLSTGETEAFF.

The rearrangement joins TRBV9 to TRBJ2-7; D may be TRBD1 (6 bases). The CDR3 covers 14 residues. V shed 3 bases and J shed 4 bases, with 14 bases lying between them. The germline gives CDR1 SGDLS, CDR2 YYNGEE. CDR3 sequence: CASSATGFSYEQYF. DNA of the CDR3: TGTGCCAGCAGCGCAACAGGGTTTTCGTACGAGCAGTACTTC.

The sample holds many counts of this clone. J is TRBJ1-5 and V is TRBV6-5; the D gene is possibly TRBD1 (5 bases). Trimming removed 5 bases at V and 4 bases at J, with 9 bases between. Germline CDR1 and CDR2: MNHEY and SVGAGI. The CDR3 is 13 amino acids. CDR3 residues: CASSRQPNQPQHF. CDR3 bases: TGTGCCAGCAGTCGACAGCCGAATCAGCCCCAGCATTTT.

CDR3: CASGTGNTIYF. CDR3 in DNA: TGTGCCAGCGGCACCGGAAACACCATATATTTT. The chain employs TRBV5-4 and TRBJ1-3; D not certain. Germline CDR1 SGHNT, CDR2 YYREEE (reference sequence). Trimming stripped 7 bases from V and 4 bases from J, with 6 bases between. This CDR3 spans 11 amino acids.

V gene TRBV6-5 combines with J gene TRBJ1-1, with 9 bases that match TRBD1. Germline-derived CDR1 and CDR2 are MNHEY and SVGAGI. Trimming cost V 7 bases and J 2 bases; bases outside gene matches: 8. The CDR3 is made up of 15 amino acids. CDR3 nucleotide sequence: TGTGCCAGCAATAAACAGGGGGCCCTCAACACTGAAGCTTTCTTT. Its translation is CASNKQGALNTEAFF.

The chain uses TRBV4-3 and TRBJ1-2, with TRBD1 as a possible D gene (5 bases). The germline V gene encodes CDR1 LGHNA and CDR2 YSLEER. The V gene lost 0 bases and the J gene lost 8 bases, with 10 bases spanning the gap. The CDR3 covers 13 residues. CDR3: CASSQEGRKGYTF. The CDR3 DNA sequence: TGCGCCAGCAGCCAAGAGGGGCGTAAGGGCTACACCTTC.